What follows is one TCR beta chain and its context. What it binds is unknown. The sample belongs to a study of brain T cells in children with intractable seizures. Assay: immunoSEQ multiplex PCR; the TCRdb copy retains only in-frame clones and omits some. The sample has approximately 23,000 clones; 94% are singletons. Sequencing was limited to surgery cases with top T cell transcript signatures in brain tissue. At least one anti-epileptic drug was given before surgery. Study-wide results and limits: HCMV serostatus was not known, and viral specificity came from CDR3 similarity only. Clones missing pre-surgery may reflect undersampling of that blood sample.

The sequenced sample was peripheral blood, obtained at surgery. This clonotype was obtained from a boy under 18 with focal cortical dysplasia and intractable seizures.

CDR3 sequence reads: CASSEGEETQYF. CDR3 nucleotides: TGTGCCAGCAGCGAGGGAGAAGAGACCCAGTACTTC. V is TRBV9 and J is TRBJ2-5; tentative D call: TRBD2 (5 bases). Germline V CDR1 and CDR2: SGDLS, YYNGEE. This CDR3 is built from 12 residues. Trimming stripped 3 bases from V and 3 bases from J, with 6 bases between.